This T cell receptor (beta chain) was sequenced in a study of T cells after posttransplantation cyclophosphamide. Sequencing used immunoSEQ multiplex PCR; TCRdb keeps in-frame clones, though not all of them. This table holds under 50,000 clones, less than 95% found once. A word on this clone: What it binds is unknown.

V trimming: 4 bases; J trimming: 6 bases; junction bases outside the gene matches: 3. CDR3 length equals 15 residues. Germline-derived CDR1 and CDR2 are MGHRA and YSYEKL. Study results and limitations: Recipient CMV seropositivity and CMV reactivation strongly tracked TRB clonality. Tissue-infiltrating T cells from skin or gut overlapped little with blood T cells.

Busulfan-fludarabine conditioning, marrow transplant, and cyclophosphamide on days +3 and +4 were administered. Material: PBMCs, obtained roughly 59 days after allogeneic stem cell transplant with posttransplant cyclophosphamide. The origin of this receptor is a male patient aged 60-69 years who received an allogeneic stem cell transplant from a related donor and was CMV-positive. Some T cells may be the graft donor's. V usage is TRBV4-1 and J usage is TRBJ2-3; 14 nucleotides line up with TRBD2. The CDR3, as DNA: TGCGCCAGCAGCCCGACTAGCGGGGGGGTGGATACGCAGTATTTT. Protein: CASSPTSGGVDTQYF.